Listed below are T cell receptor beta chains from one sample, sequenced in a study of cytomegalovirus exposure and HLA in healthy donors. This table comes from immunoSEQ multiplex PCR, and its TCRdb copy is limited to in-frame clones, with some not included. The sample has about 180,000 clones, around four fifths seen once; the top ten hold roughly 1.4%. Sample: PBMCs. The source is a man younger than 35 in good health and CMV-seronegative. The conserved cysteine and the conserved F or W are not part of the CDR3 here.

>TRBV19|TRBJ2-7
ASSILGNYEQY
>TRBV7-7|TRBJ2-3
ASSRAGGGLDTQY
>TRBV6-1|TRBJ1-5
ASSARTGKDQPQH
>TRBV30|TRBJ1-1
ALLGRAYWVNTEAF
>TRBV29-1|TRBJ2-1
SALTSGGTEQF
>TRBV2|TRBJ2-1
ASSGAGEALNEQF
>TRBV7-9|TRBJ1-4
ASSYRGLF
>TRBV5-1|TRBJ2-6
ASSPSRKSGANVLT
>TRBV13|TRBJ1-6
ASSLVGGGSPLH
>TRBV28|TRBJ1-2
ASSLVQGAGGYT
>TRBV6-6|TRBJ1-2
ASSSRGREERGYT
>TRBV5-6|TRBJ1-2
ASSLQGPNYGYT
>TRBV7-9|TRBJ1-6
ASRDTGTNSPLH
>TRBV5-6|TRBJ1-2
ASSYRDWNYGYT
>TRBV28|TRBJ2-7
ASSLLPGEQY
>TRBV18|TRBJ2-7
ASSPVSSGGSYEQY
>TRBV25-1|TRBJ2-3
ASSDLGGLSTDTQY
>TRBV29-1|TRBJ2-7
SVRPGDYEQY
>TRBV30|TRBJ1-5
AWSADRGGQPQH
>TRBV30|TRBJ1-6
AWRYRDRVSPLH
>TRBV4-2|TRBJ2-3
ASSQDNVVRVADTQY
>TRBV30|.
ALAWTGGSYEQY
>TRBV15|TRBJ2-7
ATSRNRDRGYEQY
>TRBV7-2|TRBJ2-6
ASSLTSGRALSGANVLT
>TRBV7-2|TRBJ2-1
ASTPLGGSSYNEQF
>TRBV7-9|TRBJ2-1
ASSSTGYNNEQF
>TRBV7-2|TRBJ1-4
ASSLLGSTTNEKLF
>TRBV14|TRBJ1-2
ASSQRHTGPYGYT
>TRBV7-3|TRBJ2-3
ASSIGQGGTDTQY
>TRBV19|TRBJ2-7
ASSMGAAYEQY
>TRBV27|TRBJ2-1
ASSLPSLAGGPGEQF
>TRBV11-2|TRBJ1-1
ASSTRQGPVTEAF
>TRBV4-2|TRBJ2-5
ASSQAPDQETQY
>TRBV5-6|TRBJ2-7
ASSPGLAGGEQY
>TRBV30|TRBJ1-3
AWSYPVSGNTIY
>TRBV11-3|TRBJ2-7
ASSLTGTAPYEQY
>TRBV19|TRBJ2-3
ASSRLSGSVDTQY
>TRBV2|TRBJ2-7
ASSRDSYEQY
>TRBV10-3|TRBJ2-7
AMGTSNSYEQY
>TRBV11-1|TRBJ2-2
ASSRQPLNGNTGELF
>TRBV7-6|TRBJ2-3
ASTDRVGFVDTQY
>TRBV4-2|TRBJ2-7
ASSQPAYEQY
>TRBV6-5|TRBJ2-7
ASSYSGTPGSYEQY
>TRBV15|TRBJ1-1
ATSGAPSREGNTEAF
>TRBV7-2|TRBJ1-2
ASRRGGPETNYGYT
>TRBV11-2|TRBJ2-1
ASSLLLAGGGYNEQF